The source of this T cell receptor beta chain is a study of blood T cell repertoires in COVID-19. Across the study: In each case, the material was cDNA or gDNA derived from T cells, B-cell-depleted T cells, or PBMCs.

Original analysis: Estimates of nucleated cell counts were drawn from the amplification of reference gene primers. Using immunoSEQ multiplex PCR, the repertoire was profiled, and TCRdb retains in-frame clones only, with some absent. The V and J calls and clone size are taken from that table; D and trimming were inferred from the DNA. Of about 250,000 clones in the sample, about 79% were seen once. This CDR3 spans 15 amino acids. Germline V CDR1 and CDR2: SGHTA, FQGNSA. Trimming cost V 4 bases and J 7 bases; bases outside gene matches: 8. The rearrangement links TRBV7-2 to TRBJ2-1; the match to TRBD2 covers 9 bases. Specimen: peripheral blood. This receptor was taken from an elderly man with acute or convalescent COVID-19. CDR3 region: CASSSSGIVRNEQFF. CDR3 DNA sequence: TGTGCCAGCAGCTCTAGCGGGATTGTGAGGAATGAGCAGTTCTTC.